The subject of this entry is one T cell receptor (beta chain). A few counts support this clonotype. Which antigen it targets is not known. It has no much larger one-base neighbor in the sample; base qualities were not kept. The data are from a study of T-cell memory formation after mild COVID-19 (dated by TCRdb to the early 2020s). As for the study more broadly: TCR sequence clusters from the two donors were found to be largely donor specific. The cohort comprised two young, previously healthy adult volunteers, one female and one male. In a couple of donors, T-cell clones that expanded and contracted after mild COVID-19 were followed by sequencing TCRalpha and TCRbeta repertoires longitudinally.

The study at large found these results: Balanced CD4/CD8 phenotypes were observed for clones contracting from day 15 to 85, whereas a bias towards CD4+ was observed for a second wave of clones expanding from day 15 to 37. Some responding clones were found in pre-infection memory, which suggests that pre-existing cross-reactive memory T cells took part in the SARS-CoV-2 response. SARS-CoV-2 specificity was not confirmed for the second-wave clones peaking on day 37. Only two mild cases were covered by the study, and larger cohorts that include severe cases with pre-infection samples were considered necessary. Contracting CD4+ clones were found mainly in CM and EM memory subsets, while CD8+ clones were enriched in EMRA.

PBMCs were isolated by Ficoll-Paque density gradient centrifugation. Sequencing used an Illumina NovaSeq 6000. TCRalpha and TCRbeta cDNA libraries were built by 5'RACE with constant-segment primers, adding sample barcodes and unique molecular identifiers. Trizol reagent was used to extract RNA from every sample. Amplification of the libraries took two PCR steps, and the second step added a second sample barcode plus Illumina TruSeq adapters. The libraries were sequenced on an Illumina NovaSeq using 2 x 150 bp paired-end reads. As for how the authors treated the data: The reads were demultiplexed and collapsed into UMI-guided consensus sequences using migec v1.2.7. Using mixcr v2.1.11, UMI consensuses were aligned to TRA and TRB V and J templates and then assembled into clonotypes. Expanded or contracted clonotypes were those called significant by both edgeR and NoisET, with noise models trained on biological replicates. For edgeR calls, the cutoffs were a false discovery rate-adjusted p below 0.01 and a log2 fold-change threshold of 1. As an exploratory analysis of dynamics, PCA with hierarchical clustering was applied to max-normalized trajectories of the 1000 most abundant clonotypes. Separately sequenced CD4+ and CD8+ repertoires were used to assign the CD4 or CD8 phenotype of responding clones. TCRdb's own reprocessing of the public reads used fastp at Q25 and MiXCR and kept productive beta chains. Here each entry gathers all rows of one CDR3 protein and keeps the most common genes and DNA. TCRdb, rather than the study authors, made the V and J calls. The sample records about 270,000 distinct CDR3 sequences, roughly 18% of which are singletons. Of the sample, roughly 24% falls within the top ten clones.

CDR1 and CDR2, per the germline V gene, are SNHLY and FYNNEI. The CDR3 covers 16 residues, taking in both the cysteine and the phenylalanine. This entry keeps only the CDR3 DNA: 48 bases, framed from base 1. V is cut by 8 bases and J by 4 bases, and the space between the germline ends is 22 bases. The clonotype comes from a young man who had mild COVID-19 (a few samples of this study predate the infection). The sample titles of this study are shuffled in the database, so cell type and time point are left out; the donor was told from shared clones. Sequencing was carried out using PBMCs or a T cell subset sorted from them (not recorded which). The V gene is TRBV2 and the J gene is TRBJ2-3; the D segment cannot be called with confidence. CDR3 reads: CASAKLSLKSADTQYF. Here is the DNA: TGTGCCAGCGCCAAACTGAGCCTTAAATCGGCAGATACGCAGTATTTT.